A single sample is the source of the 6 T cell receptor beta chains below, sequenced in a study of blood T cell repertoires in COVID-19. The assay was immunoSEQ multiplex PCR, and TCRdb's table has in-frame clones only and misses some. The sample comprises 330,000 or so clones, approximately 91% of which are singletons, and approximately 1% rests with the top ten. Sequencing input: PBMCs or T cells enriched from blood (not recorded which). The receptors stem from a woman in her 30s who had been exposed to COVID-19.

V is TRBV5-1 and J is TRBJ1-1; 9 bases agree with TRBD1. This CDR3 is built from 16 residues. V dropped 4 bases and J dropped 3; count of bases not matched to a gene: 10. The germline CDR1 and CDR2 sequences are SGHRS and YFSETQ. Here the CDR3 DNA reads TGCGCCAGCAGCCCATGGACAGGGGAAAGGCACACTGAAGCTTTCTTT. Translated, it gives CASSPWTGERHTEAFF.

This clone occurred a few times. This chain connects TRBV10-2 to TRBJ2-7, with 10 bases aligning to TRBD2. The CDR3 runs to 14 residues. J was trimmed by 2 bases and V by 10 bases; bases with no gene match: 8. Germline lookup yields CDR1 WSHSY and CDR2 SAAADI. The CDR3 DNA is TGCGCCATACTTAGGAGCGGGAGGGCCTACGAGCAGTACTTC. The encoded protein is CAILRSGRAYEQYF.

CDR3 amino acids: CASSYGDSGVNEQFF. In DNA form, the CDR3 reads TGTGCCAGCAGTTATGGGGACAGTGGGGTCAATGAGCAGTTCTTC. The chain couples TRBV6-5 to TRBJ2-1; TRBD1 agrees at 7 bases. The CDR3 length is 15 residues. Germline loops: CDR1 MNHEY, CDR2 SVGAGI. With V trimmed by 3 bases and J by 6 bases, 8 bases remained unmatched.

The chain carries TRBV5-1 and TRBJ1-3, with 7 bases aligning to TRBD1. The V gene end was trimmed by 5 bases and the J gene end by 2 bases; junction bases not matched to a gene: 4. The CDR3 contains 14 residues. Germline V gives CDR1 SGHRS, CDR2 YFSETQ. The CDR3 reads CASSDTGAGNTIYF. DNA for the CDR3: TGCGCCAGCAGTGATACAGGGGCTGGAAACACCATATATTTT.

The chain uses TRBV19 and TRBJ1-3; D might be TRBD1 (5 bases). CDR1 is LNHDA, CDR2 SQIVND, per germline (reference sequence). With 7 bases removed from V and 8 bases from J, the gap between germline ends came to 9 bases. This CDR3 is built from 11 residues. As DNA, the CDR3 is TGTGCCAGTATGCAGGGATACACCATATATTTT. Protein sequence: CASMQGYTIYF.

The chain carries TRBV13 and TRBJ2-7; no clear D gene. The CDR3 contains 14 residues. V was trimmed by 5 bases and J by 0 bases, leaving 11 bases between them. Per germline, CDR1 PRHDT and CDR2 FYEKMQ (reference sequence). The CDR3 DNA reads as TGTGCCAGCAGCCCTTTTCAGTCCTCCTACGAGCAGTACTTC. Protein product: CASSPFQSSYEQYF. Full variable domain (missing parts from reference TRBV13 and TRBJ2-7): AAGVIQSPRHLIKEKRETATLKCYPIPRHDTVYWYQQGPGQDPQFLISFYEKMQSDKGSIPDRFSAQQFSDYHSELNMSSLELGDSALYFCASSPFQSSYEQYFGPGTRLTVT.